Following are 4 T cell receptor beta chains from one sample sequenced in a study of TIL therapy for anti-PD-1-resistant metastatic lung cancer (dated by TCRdb to the early 2020s). The meaning of the sample's time point label: pre-treatment sample, taken before nivolumab and TIL therapy. Baseline tumor samples were excised metastases, mostly pleural nodules or supraclavicular lymph nodes, from the same resection used to grow TIL. The immunoSEQ v3 hsTCRB kit was used to amplify TCR beta CDR3 regions from genomic DNA through bias-controlled multiplex PCR. TCRdb stores this immuneACCESS table with in-frame sequences only. Part of the clones is absent; in the studies checked, under half of the shortfall reflects unresolved V genes, and no reason is known for the rest. The sample data list around 100,000 clones, and roughly 65% of these were observed just once. Of the sample, approximately 9.9% is held by the ten largest clones.

Sequencing was performed on tumor tissue, taken at baseline. These receptors all come from a person aged 30 to 80 with non-small cell lung cancer.

This chain uses TRBV3-1 (or the pseudogene TRBV3-2) with TRBJ2-5; D uncertain. The CDR3 totals 17 residues. V lost 0 bases, J lost 4 bases, and 18 bases lay in between. CDR1 is LGHDT and CDR2 is YNNKEL in the germline V gene (reference sequence). Written as DNA, the CDR3 is TGTGCCAGCAGCCAAGATCAGGCAGGTATCTCACGAGAGACCCAGTACTTC. Its protein product is CASSQDQAGISRETQYF.

This clone was seen a handful of times. The DNA for the CDR3 is TGTGCCAGTAGTATACAGGGGGGGCAGCCCCAGCATTTT. Protein: CASSIQGGQPQHF. The chain couples TRBV19 to TRBJ1-5; 7 positions match TRBD1. This CDR3 comprises 13 residues. Germline loops: CDR1 LNHDA, CDR2 SQIVND (reference sequence). Losses at the gene ends were 2 bases for V and 7 bases for J; bases not matched to a gene: 2.

V is TRBV6-5 and J is TRBJ1-1; D is ambiguous. The CDR3 totals 13 residues. The germline CDR1 and CDR2 sequences are MNHEY and SVGAGI. Trimming pared 2 bases from V and 8 bases from J, leaving 12 bases between. CDR3 DNA sequence: TGTGCCAGCAGTTACCTTGCTCGGGCGGAAGCTTTCTTT. Translation: CASSYLARAEAFF.

V and J are TRBV6-6 and TRBJ2-7; TRBD2 aligns across 9 bases. CDR1 and CDR2 (germline): MNHNY, SVGAGI (reference sequence). J lost 2 bases, V lost 5 bases, and 10 bases had no gene match. The CDR3 sequence is 16 residues long. Here the CDR3 reads CASSAALAGFAYEQYF. The CDR3 DNA follows: TGTGCCAGCAGTGCCGCCCTAGCGGGGTTCGCCTACGAGCAGTACTTC.